This T cell receptor (beta chain) was captured by sequencing in a study of blood T cell repertoires in COVID-19. Study information: Collection of acute and convalescent COVID-19 samples took place in the United States, Italy and Spain. Sample material is recorded as cDNA or gDNA derived from T cells, B-cell-depleted T cells, or PBMCs.

Germline V CDR1 and CDR2: KGHDR, SFDVKD. V was pared by 7 bases and J by 7 bases, with 9 bases between. This CDR3 is 12 amino acids long. Original methodology: Reference gene primer amplification yielded estimated nucleated cell counts. Generated by immunoSEQ multiplex PCR, the TCRdb table keeps only in-frame clones and is missing some. V, J and clone size reflect that table, while D and trimming were determined from the DNA. The table lists about 89,000 clones, less than 85% of them singletons, with under 25% in the top ten. Sequencing was carried out using peripheral blood. This chain links TRBV24-1 with TRBJ2-2, with D possibly matching TRBD1 (6 bases). This TCR was recovered from a woman older than 75 with acute or convalescent COVID-19. The CDR3 sequence is CATSQGFGELFF. Written as DNA, the CDR3 is TGTGCCACCAGCCAGGGGTTCGGGGAGCTGTTTTTT.